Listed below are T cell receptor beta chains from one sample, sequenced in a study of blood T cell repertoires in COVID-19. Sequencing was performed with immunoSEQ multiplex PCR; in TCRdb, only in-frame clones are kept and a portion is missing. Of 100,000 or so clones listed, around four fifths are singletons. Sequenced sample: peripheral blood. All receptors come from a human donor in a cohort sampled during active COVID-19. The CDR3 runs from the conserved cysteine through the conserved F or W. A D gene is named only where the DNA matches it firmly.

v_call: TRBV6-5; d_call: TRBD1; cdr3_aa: CASSLTGLNEKLFF
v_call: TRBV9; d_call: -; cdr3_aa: CASSVGRVLYNEQFF
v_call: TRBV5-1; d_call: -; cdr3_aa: CASSTPGKETQYF
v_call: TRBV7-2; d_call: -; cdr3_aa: CASPPTRFLNTEAFF
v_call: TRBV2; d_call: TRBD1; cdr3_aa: CASNLQGASTDTQYF
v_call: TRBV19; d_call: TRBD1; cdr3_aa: CASSTRQGGVFGNTIYF
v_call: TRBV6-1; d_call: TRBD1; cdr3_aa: CASSEARGPGEAFF
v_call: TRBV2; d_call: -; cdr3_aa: CASSDREVDSNNYGYTF
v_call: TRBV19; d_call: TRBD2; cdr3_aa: CASQTSGTYEQYF
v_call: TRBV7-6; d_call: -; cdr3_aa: CASSSGTWGANVLTF
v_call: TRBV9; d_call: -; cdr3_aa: CASSPNIDSSYEQYF
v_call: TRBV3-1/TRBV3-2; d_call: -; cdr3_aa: CASTPGQRGDTQYF
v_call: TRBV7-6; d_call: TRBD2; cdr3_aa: CASSLRLAPSDTQYF
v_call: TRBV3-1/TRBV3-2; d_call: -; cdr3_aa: CASSWWHYEQYF
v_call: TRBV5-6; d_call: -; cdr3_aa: CASTRLDTEAFF
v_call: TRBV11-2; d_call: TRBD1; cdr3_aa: CASSLARGGAGTNEKLFF
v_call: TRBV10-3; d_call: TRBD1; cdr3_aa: CAISDRDRVYEQYF
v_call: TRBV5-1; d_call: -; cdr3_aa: CASSPGFDTEAFF
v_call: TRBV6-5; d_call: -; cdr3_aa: CASLVSYQETQYF
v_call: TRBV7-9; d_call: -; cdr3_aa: CASSSRDRTEGPQHF
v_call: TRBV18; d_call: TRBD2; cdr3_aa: CASSPGGSDTQYF
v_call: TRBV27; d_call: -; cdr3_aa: CASSFIQGSLHF
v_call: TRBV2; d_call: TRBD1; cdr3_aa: CAGRTGGPPYEQYF